Listed here are 13 T cell receptor beta chains from one sample, sequenced in a study of cytomegalovirus exposure and HLA in healthy donors. The PCR used 60 Vbeta and 13 Jbeta primers. Profiling relied on immunoSEQ multiplex PCR, and the TCRdb table lists in-frame clones only, not all of them. The sample lists 150,000 to 200,000 clones, approximately 78% seen once, with around 0.97% in the top ten. The sequenced sample was PBMCs. These receptors were collected from a girl aged 2 to 9 in good health and CMV-seropositive.

The chain couples TRBV5-4 to TRBJ2-2, with TRBD2 matching 14 bases. V shed 6 bases and J 5 bases; nucleotides not matched to a gene: 6. Germline lookup yields CDR1 SGHNT and CDR2 YYREEE (reference sequence). CDR3 length: 16 residues. The DNA of the CDR3 is TGTGCCAGCACAGGGACTAGCGGGAGCACGACCGGGGAGCTGTTTTTT. It is translated as CASTGTSGSTTGELFF.

In its sample, this clone was seen once. This chain links TRBV28 with TRBJ1-5; TRBD1 matches 7 bases. There are 14 residues in the CDR3. With V trimmed by 6 bases and J by 1 base, 3 bases remained unmatched. Germline V gives CDR1 MDHEN, CDR2 SYDVKM. CDR3: CASRETGSNQPQHF. CDR3 nucleotides: TGTGCCAGCAGAGAGACAGGGAGCAATCAGCCCCAGCATTTT.

The V gene is TRBV29-1, the J gene TRBJ2-1; weak D call: TRBD1 (6 bases). V lost 4 bases to trimming and J lost 8 bases, with 15 bases between them. CDR3 length equals 13 residues. Germline V gene sequence: CDR1 SQVTM, CDR2 ANQGSEA. DNA for the CDR3: TGCAGCGTTGCTACCAACAGGGAAGATGAGCAGTTCTTC. It codes for CSVATNREDEQFF.

This clone has only one observation. The gene calls are TRBV4-1 and TRBJ1-3, with TRBD1 identical over 11 bases. The CDR3 has 17 amino acids. Germline V gene lookup returns CDR1 MGHRA and CDR2 YSYEKL. The trim removed 4 bases at V and 1 base at J, leaving 6 bases unmatched. CDR3 in DNA: TGCGCCAGCAGCCGAGAGGGACAGGGGGTTTCTGGAAACACCATATATTTT. Encoded protein: CASSREGQGVSGNTIYF.

This chain joins TRBV4-2 and TRBJ2-3, with 9 bases matching TRBD2. The CDR3 extends over 16 amino acids. J lost 7 bases, V lost 6 bases, and 14 bases had no gene match. The germline V gene has CDR1 LGHNA and CDR2 YNFKEQ. The CDR3 here is CASSHIPGLAIYTQYF. The CDR3 DNA is TGTGCCAGCAGTCATATTCCGGGACTAGCCATTTATACGCAGTATTTT.

The genes are TRBV19 and TRBJ2-7; 10 nucleotides agree with TRBD2. The germline V gene encodes CDR1 LNHDA and CDR2 SQIVND (reference sequence). The CDR3 loop spans 15 amino acids. V shed 4 bases, J shed 3 bases, and the junction held 6 bases outside the gene matches. As DNA, the CDR3 is TGTGCCAGTAGTAGCGAGGCTAGCGGGAGCTACGAGCAGTACTTC. As protein: CASSSEASGSYEQYF.

In its sample, this clone was seen a few times. The V gene is TRBV28, the J gene TRBJ2-2, with 12 bases identical to TRBD2. CDR1 is MDHEN, CDR2 SYDVKM, per germline. The CDR3 length is 19 residues. The V segment lost 5 bases and the J segment 2 bases; nucleotides outside the gene matches: 12. The CDR3 loop is CASSPYRLAGDVNTGELFF. CDR3 coding DNA: TGTGCCAGCAGTCCCTACCGACTAGCGGGAGACGTCAACACCGGGGAGCTGTTTTTT.

This chain uses TRBV29-1 with TRBJ1-1; 7 bases line up with TRBD1. The length of the CDR3 is 13 residues. Germline V CDR1 and CDR2: SQVTM, ANQGSEA. After removal of 4 bases from V and 0 bases from J, the junction contained 2 bases not matched to a gene. This CDR3 is CSVVTGMNTEAFF. In DNA, the CDR3 is TGCAGCGTTGTGACAGGGATGAACACTGAAGCTTTCTTT.

The chain couples TRBV6-1 to TRBJ2-4; 8 bases match TRBD2. Germline CDR1 is MNHNS and CDR2 is SASEGT. Trimming took 7 bases from V and 5 from J; bases not matched to a gene: 10. This CDR3 is 15 amino acids long. This chain's CDR3 is CASNVLLAGQNIQYF. Written as DNA, the CDR3 is TGTGCCAGCAATGTCCTTCTAGCGGGCCAAAACATTCAGTACTTC.

The chain recombines TRBV30 with TRBJ1-3; tentatively, D is TRBD1 (6 bases). CDR1 and CDR2 (germline): GTSNPN, SVGIG (reference sequence). V lost 1 base and J 2 bases, leaving 12 bases between the germline ends. The CDR3 sequence is 15 residues long. The DNA for the CDR3 is TGTGCCTGGAGTGCGACAGGTACGACTGGAAACACCATATATTTT. Amino acids: CAWSATGTTGNTIYF.

The CDR3 DNA is TGTGCCAGCAGTCCCCTGGGACTAGGGGCAGATACGCAGTATTTT. Translation gives CASSPLGLGADTQYF. V and J are TRBV28 and TRBJ2-3, with TRBD2 matching 8 bases. The germline V gene encodes CDR1 MDHEN and CDR2 SYDVKM. Unmatched junction bases numbered 8, after V lost 5 bases and J lost 4 bases. This CDR3 has 15 amino acids.

The genes are TRBV30 and TRBJ1-5, with D possibly matching TRBD1 (5 bases). This CDR3 is 14 amino acids long. Per germline, CDR1 GTSNPN and CDR2 SVGIG (reference sequence). Trimming shortened V by 5 bases and J by 1 base, and 12 bases separated the two germline ends. CDR3 in amino acids: CAWSGGLSNQPQHF. The CDR3 DNA reads as TGTGCCTGGTCGGGGGGGTTAAGCAATCAGCCCCAGCATTTT.

The genes are TRBV7-9 and TRBJ2-3, with TRBD2 identical over 9 bases. The germline gives CDR1 SEHNR, CDR2 FQNEAQ (reference sequence). CDR3 length equals 18 residues. With V trimmed by 5 bases and J by 0 bases, 12 bases remained unmatched. CDR3: CASSETGASGTSTDTQYF. Here the CDR3 DNA reads TGTGCCAGCAGCGAAACGGGGGCTAGCGGGACGAGCACAGATACGCAGTATTTT. Looking up the rest from reference TRBV7-9 and TRBJ2-3 gives the full variable domain: DTGVSQNPRHKITKRGQNVTFRCDPISEHNRLYWYRQTLGQGPEFLTYFQNEAQLEKSRLLSDRFSAERPKGSFSTLEIQRTEQGDSAMYLCASSETGASGTSTDTQYFGPGTRLTVL.